This T cell receptor (beta chain) was sequenced in a study of blood T cell repertoires in COVID-19. As for the study in general: T cells, B-cell-depleted T cells, or PBMCs provided the cDNA or gDNA that served as material.

In the authors' workflow: It was from reference gene primer amplification that nucleated cell counts were estimated. Generated by immunoSEQ multiplex PCR, the TCRdb table keeps only in-frame clones and is missing some. V, J and clone size reflect that table, while D and trimming were determined from the DNA. Altogether approximately 350,000 clones are present, 80% to 90% being singletons, with the ten largest covering approximately 3%. The Seattle patients, enrolled during active infection, were followed longitudinally. In germline, CDR1 is SGHDN, CDR2 FVKESK. This CDR3 has 15 amino acids. V was clipped by 4 bases and J by 6 bases; unmatched bases: 6.

The sequenced material came from peripheral blood. This chain uses TRBV14 with TRBJ2-1; 10 bases match TRBD2. This sequence originates from a woman in her 30s with COVID-19, enrolled during active disease. The CDR3 nucleotides read TGTGCCAGCAGCCGGACTAGCGGAGCCCTCAATGAGCAGTTCTTC. Its protein is CASSRTSGALNEQFF.